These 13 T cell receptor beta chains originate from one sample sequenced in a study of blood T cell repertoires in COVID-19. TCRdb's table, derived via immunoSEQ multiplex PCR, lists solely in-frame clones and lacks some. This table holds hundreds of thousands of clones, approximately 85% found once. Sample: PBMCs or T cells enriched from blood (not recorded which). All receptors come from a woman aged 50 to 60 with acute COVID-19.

The CDR3 spells CASTPPTGNGTIYGYTF. In DNA, the CDR3 is TGCGCCAGCACTCCGCCGACAGGGAACGGTACGATCTATGGCTACACCTTC. The rearrangement uses TRBV10-1 and TRBJ1-2; 7 bases are shared with TRBD1. Germline loops: CDR1 WNHNN, CDR2 SYGVQD (reference sequence). The trim removed 7 bases at V and 4 bases at J, leaving 18 bases unmatched. The CDR3 is 17 residues long.

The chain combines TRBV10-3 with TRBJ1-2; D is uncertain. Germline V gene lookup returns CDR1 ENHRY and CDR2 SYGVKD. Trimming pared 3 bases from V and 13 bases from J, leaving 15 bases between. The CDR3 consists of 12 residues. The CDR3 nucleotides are TGTGCCATCAGTGACTCAGACACGGCCGTCACCTTC. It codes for CAISDSDTAVTF.

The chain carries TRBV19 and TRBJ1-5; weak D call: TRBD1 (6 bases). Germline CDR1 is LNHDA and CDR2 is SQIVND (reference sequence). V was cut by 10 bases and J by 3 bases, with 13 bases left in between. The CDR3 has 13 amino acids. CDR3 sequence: CATGYRDNQPQHF. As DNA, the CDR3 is TGTGCCACCGGCTACAGGGACAATCAGCCCCAGCATTTT. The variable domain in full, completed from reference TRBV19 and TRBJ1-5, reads DGGITQSPKYLFRKEGQNVTLSCEQNLNHDAMYWYRQDPGQGLRLIYYSQIVNDFQKGDIAEGYSVSREKKESFPLTVTSAQKNPTAFYLCATGYRDNQPQHFGDGTRLSIL.

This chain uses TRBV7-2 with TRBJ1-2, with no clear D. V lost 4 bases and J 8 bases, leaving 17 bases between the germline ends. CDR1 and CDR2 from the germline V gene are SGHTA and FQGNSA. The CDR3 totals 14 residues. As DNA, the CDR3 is TGTGCCAGCAGCTCCGGAGGGAGGGAGGGAGGCTACACCTTC. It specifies CASSSGGREGGYTF.

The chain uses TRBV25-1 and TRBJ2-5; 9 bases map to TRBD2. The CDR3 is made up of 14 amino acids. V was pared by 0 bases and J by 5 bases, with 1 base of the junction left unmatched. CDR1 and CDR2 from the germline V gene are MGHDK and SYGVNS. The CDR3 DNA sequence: TGTGCCAGCAGTGAATATGGACTAGCGGAGACCCAGTACTTC. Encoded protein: CASSEYGLAETQYF.

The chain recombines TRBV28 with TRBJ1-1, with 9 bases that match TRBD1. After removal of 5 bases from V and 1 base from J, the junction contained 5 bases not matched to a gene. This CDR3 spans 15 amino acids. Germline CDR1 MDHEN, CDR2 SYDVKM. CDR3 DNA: TGTGCCAGCAGTCCCCGGACAGGGGAGAACACTGAAGCTTTCTTT. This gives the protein CASSPRTGENTEAFF.

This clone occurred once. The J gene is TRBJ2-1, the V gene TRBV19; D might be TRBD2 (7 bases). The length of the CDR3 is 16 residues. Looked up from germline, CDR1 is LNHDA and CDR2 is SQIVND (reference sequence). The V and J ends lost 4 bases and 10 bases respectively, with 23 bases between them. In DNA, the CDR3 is TGTGCCAGTAGTACCAAAGTACTTCGGGGGGCACGGGAGCAGTTCTTC. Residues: CASSTKVLRGAREQFF. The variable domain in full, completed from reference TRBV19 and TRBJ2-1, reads DGGITQSPKYLFRKEGQNVTLSCEQNLNHDAMYWYRQDPGQGLRLIYYSQIVNDFQKGDIAEGYSVSREKKESFPLTVTSAQKNPTAFYLCASSTKVLRGAREQFFGPGTRLTVL.

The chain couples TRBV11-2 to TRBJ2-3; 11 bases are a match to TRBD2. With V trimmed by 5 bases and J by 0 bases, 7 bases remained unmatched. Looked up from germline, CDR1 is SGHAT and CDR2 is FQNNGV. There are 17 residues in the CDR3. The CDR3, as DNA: TGTGCCAGCAGCACCCGGACTAGCGGGCACAGCACAGATACGCAGTATTTT. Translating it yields CASSTRTSGHSTDTQYF.

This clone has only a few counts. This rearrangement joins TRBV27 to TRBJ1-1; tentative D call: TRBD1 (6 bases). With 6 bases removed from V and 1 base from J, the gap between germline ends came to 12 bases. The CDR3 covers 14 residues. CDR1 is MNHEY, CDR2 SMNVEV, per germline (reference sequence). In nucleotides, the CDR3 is TGTGCCAGCAGCCTCGACAGGCAGAACACTGAAGCTTTCTTT. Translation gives CASSLDRQNTEAFF.

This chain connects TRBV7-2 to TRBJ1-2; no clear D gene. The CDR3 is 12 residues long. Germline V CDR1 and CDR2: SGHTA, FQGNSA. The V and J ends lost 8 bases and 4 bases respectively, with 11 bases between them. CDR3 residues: CASGREVYGYTF. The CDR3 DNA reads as TGTGCCAGCGGTAGGGAGGTCTATGGCTACACCTTC. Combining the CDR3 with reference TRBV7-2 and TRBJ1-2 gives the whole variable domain GAGVSQSPSNKVTEKGKDVELRCDPISGHTALYWYRQSLGQGLEFLIYFQGNSAPDKSGLPSDRFSAERTGGSVSTLTIQRTQQEDSAVYLCASGREVYGYTFGSGTRLTVV.

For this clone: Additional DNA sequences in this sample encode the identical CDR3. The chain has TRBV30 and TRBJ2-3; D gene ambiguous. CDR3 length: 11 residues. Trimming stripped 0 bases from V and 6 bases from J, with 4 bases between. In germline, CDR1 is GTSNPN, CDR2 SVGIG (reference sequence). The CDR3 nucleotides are TGTGCCTGGAGTGTTCTTGATACGCAGTATTTT. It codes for CAWSVLDTQYF.

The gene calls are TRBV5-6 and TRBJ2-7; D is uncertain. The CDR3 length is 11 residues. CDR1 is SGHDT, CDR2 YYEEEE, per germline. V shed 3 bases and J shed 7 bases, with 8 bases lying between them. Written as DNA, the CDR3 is TGTGCCAGCAGCTCCCAGGTAGAGCAGTACTTC. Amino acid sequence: CASSSQVEQYF.

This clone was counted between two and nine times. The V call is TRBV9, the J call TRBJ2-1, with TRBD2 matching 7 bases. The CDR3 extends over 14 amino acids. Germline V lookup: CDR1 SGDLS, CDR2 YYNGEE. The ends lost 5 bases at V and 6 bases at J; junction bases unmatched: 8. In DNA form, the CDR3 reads TGTGCCAGCAGGGGCGGGGCTAGCGGCAATGAGCAGTTCTTC. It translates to CASRGGASGNEQFF.